Listed here is a single TCR beta chain. Sequencing was performed with immunoSEQ multiplex PCR; in TCRdb, only in-frame clones are kept and a portion is missing. The sample records 150,000 to 250,000 clones, about 86% being singletons. The age range of participants was about 18 to 95 years, with residence in about 25 US areas. The data belong to a study of blood T cell repertoires in COVID-19. The wider study: Acute and convalescent COVID-19 samples came from the United States, Italy and Spain. Sources were T cells, B-cell-depleted T cells, or PBMCs; the material itself was cDNA or gDNA.

This sequence originates from a man aged 35 to 55 who had recovered from COVID-19. Source material: PBMCs or T cells enriched from blood (not recorded which).

The CDR3 DNA reads as TGTGCCAGCAGCTTTGGGACTGGAAACTATGGCTACACCTTC. Translation: CASSFGTGNYGYTF. The rearrangement links TRBV5-4 to TRBJ1-2; possible D gene TRBD1, 5 bases. The CDR3 totals 14 residues. The germline V and J ends were trimmed by 2 bases and 2 bases, with 10 bases remaining between them. The germline V gene has CDR1 SGHNT and CDR2 YYREEE (reference sequence).